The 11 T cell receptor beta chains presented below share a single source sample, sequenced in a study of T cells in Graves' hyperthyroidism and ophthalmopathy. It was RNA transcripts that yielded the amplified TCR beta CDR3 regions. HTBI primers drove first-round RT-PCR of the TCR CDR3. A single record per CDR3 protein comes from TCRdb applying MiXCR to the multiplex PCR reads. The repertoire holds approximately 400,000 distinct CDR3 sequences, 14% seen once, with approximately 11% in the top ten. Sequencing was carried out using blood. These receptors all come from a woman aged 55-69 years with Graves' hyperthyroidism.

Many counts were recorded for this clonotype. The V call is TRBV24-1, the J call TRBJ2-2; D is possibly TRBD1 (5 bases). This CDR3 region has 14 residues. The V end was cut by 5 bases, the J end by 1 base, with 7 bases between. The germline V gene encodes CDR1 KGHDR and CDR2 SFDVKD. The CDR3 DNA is TGTGCCACCAGTGGCAGGGAGAACACCGGGGAGCTGTTTTTT. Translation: CATSGRENTGELFF.

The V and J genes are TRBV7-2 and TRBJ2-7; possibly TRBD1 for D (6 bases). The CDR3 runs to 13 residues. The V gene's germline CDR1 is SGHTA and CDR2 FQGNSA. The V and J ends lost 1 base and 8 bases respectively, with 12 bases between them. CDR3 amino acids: CASSLGRDNQQYF. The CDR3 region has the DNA TGTGCCAGCAGCTTAGGTCGGGACAACCAGCAGTACTTC.

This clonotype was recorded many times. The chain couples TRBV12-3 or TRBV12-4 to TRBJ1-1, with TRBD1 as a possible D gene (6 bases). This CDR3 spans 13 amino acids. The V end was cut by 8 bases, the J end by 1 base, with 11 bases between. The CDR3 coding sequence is TGTGCCAGCGGGGGGCAGGAGAACACTGAAGCTTTCTTT. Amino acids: CASGGQENTEAFF.

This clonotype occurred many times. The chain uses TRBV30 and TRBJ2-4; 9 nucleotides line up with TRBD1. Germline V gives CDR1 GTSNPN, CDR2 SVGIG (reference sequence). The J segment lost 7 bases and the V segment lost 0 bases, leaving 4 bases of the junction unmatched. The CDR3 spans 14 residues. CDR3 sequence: CAWSVRDRVNIQYF. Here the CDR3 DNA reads TGTGCCTGGAGTGTACGGGACAGGGTCAACATTCAGTACTTC.

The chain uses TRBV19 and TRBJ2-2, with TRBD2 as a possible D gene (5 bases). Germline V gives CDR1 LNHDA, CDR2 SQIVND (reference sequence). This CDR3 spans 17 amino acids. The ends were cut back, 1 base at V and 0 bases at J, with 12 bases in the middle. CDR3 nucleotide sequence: TGTGCCAGTAGTATAGGGAGGCCCACGTCGAACACCGGGGAGCTGTTTTTT. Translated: CASSIGRPTSNTGELFF.

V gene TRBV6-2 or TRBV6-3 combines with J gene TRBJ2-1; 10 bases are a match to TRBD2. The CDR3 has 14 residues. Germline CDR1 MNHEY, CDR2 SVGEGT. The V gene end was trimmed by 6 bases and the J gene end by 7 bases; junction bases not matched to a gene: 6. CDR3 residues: CASSWGLATNEQFF. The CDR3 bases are TGTGCCAGCAGCTGGGGACTAGCGACGAATGAGCAGTTCTTC.

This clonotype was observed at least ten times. The CDR3 spells CASSLISGANVLTF. Written as DNA, the CDR3 is TGTGCCAGCAGCCTCATCTCTGGGGCCAACGTCCTGACTTTC. The gene calls are TRBV2 and TRBJ2-6; no reliable D call. The CDR3 has 14 residues. Between the trimmed V and J ends, which lost 6 bases and 0 bases, there was a span of 6 bases. Germline values: CDR1 SNHLY, CDR2 FYNNEI.

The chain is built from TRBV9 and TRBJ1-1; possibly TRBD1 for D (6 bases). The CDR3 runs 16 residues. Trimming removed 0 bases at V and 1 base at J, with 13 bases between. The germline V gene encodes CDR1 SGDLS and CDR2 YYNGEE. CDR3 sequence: CASSVGGGQTNTEAFF. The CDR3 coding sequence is TGTGCCAGCAGCGTAGGGGGAGGACAGACGAACACTGAAGCTTTCTTT.

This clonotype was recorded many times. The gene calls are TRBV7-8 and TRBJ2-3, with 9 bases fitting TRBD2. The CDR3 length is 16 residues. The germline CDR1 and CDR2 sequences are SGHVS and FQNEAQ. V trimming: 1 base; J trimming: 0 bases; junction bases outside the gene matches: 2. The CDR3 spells CASSLVTSGSTDTQYF. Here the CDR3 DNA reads TGTGCCAGCAGCTTAGTTACTAGCGGGAGCACAGATACGCAGTATTTT. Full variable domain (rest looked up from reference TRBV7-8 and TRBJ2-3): GAGVSQSPRYKVAKRGQDVALRCDPISGHVSLFWYQQALGQGPEFLTYFQNEAQLDKSGLPSDRFFAERPEGSVSTLKIQRTQQEDSAVYLCASSLVTSGSTDTQYFGPGTRLTVL.

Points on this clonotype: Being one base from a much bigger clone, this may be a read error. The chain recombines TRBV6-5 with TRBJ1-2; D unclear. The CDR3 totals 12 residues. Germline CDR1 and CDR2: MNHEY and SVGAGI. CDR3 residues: CANSYSRAGYTF. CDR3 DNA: TGTGCCAACAGTTACTCGAGGGCCGGCTACACCTTC.

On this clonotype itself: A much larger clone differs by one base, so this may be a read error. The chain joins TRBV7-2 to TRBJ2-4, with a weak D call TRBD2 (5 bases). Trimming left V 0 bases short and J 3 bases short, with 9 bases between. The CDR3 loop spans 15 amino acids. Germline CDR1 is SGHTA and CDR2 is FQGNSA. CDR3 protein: CASSLAGVVKNIQYF. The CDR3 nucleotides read TGTGCCAGCAGCTTAGCGGGAGTGGTCAAAAACATTCAGTACTTC.